The 19 T cell receptor beta chains listed next were all sequenced from one sample in a study of T cells in Graves' hyperthyroidism and ophthalmopathy. Researchers amplified the TCR beta CDR3 regions from RNA transcripts. The HTBI set primed first-round TCR CDR3 RT-PCR. TCRdb called the multiplex PCR reads again in MiXCR, with one record for every CDR3 protein. The table shows a few hundred thousand distinct CDR3 sequences, with less than 25% occurring only once. Sequences were obtained from blood. These receptors were collected from a man in his late teens or twenties with Graves' hyperthyroidism.

A few counts support this clonotype. The rearrangement links TRBV3-1 to TRBJ2-2; the D gene could be TRBD1 or TRBD2 (5 bases each). The V and J ends lost 3 bases and 0 bases respectively, with 11 bases between them. Germline CDR1 and CDR2: LGHDT and YNNKEL (reference sequence). CDR3 size: 16 residues. The CDR3 spells CASSQPGRTNTGELFF. CDR3 coding DNA: TGTGCCAGCAGCCAGCCGGGACGAACGAACACCGGGGAGCTGTTTTTT.

The chain carries TRBV7-9 and TRBJ2-7; 14 bases align to TRBD2. Germline CDR1 and CDR2: SEHNR and FQNEAQ (reference sequence). Germline trimming cut 10 bases from V and 5 bases from J; bases unmatched to any gene: 4. This CDR3 has 13 residues. CDR3 loop: CATGTSGSHEQYF. The CDR3 coding sequence is TGTGCCACCGGGACTAGCGGGAGTCACGAGCAGTACTTC.

This clonotype showed up many times. The CDR3 loop reads CASSFGQGGTYEQYF. CDR3 in DNA: TGTGCCAGCAGCTTTGGACAGGGCGGAACCTACGAGCAGTACTTC. V is TRBV9 and J is TRBJ2-7; TRBD1 aligns across 8 bases. Looked up from germline, CDR1 is SGDLS and CDR2 is YYNGEE. The CDR3 is made up of 15 amino acids. J was trimmed by 2 bases and V by 4 bases; bases with no gene match: 8.

CDR3 in DNA: TGTGCCAGCCGTAGCGGTCCGGGCACCGGGGAGCTGTTTTTT. It is translated as CASRSGPGTGELFF. J is TRBJ2-2 and V is TRBV11-2, with D tentatively TRBD2 (6 bases). The V and J ends lost 8 bases and 4 bases respectively, with 14 bases between them. The CDR3 is 14 amino acids. Germline V gene data show CDR1 as SGHAT and CDR2 as FQNNGV.

The V gene is TRBV27, the J gene TRBJ1-1; D gene unclear. The CDR3 is 13 residues long. V lost 5 bases to trimming and J lost 7 bases, with 14 bases between them. CDR1 and CDR2 from the germline V gene are MNHEY and SMNVEV (reference sequence). The DNA for the CDR3 is TGTGCCAGCAGTCCCCCAGGCGGCCATGAAGCTTTCTTT. This codes for CASSPPGGHEAFF.

This clonotype was seen a single time. The chain recombines TRBV12-3 or TRBV12-4 with TRBJ1-5; 8 bases are a match to TRBD1. CDR3 length: 16 residues. Losses at the gene ends were 2 bases for V and 8 bases for J; bases not matched to a gene: 11. CDR3 DNA: TGTGCCAGCAGTTTATCCGCGGGACAGGCGAATAAGCCCCAGCATTTT. Translation: CASSLSAGQANKPQHF.

The V and J genes are TRBV12-3 or TRBV12-4 and TRBJ1-1; D gene uncertain. This CDR3 has 14 amino acids. Trimming removed 4 bases from V and 3 bases from J, with 12 bases in between. The CDR3 DNA sequence: TGTGCCAGCAGTTCTCCGACGGGCCACACTGAAGCTTTCTTT. This codes for CASSSPTGHTEAFF.

The genes are TRBV12-3 or TRBV12-4 and TRBJ2-7; 8 bases match TRBD2. The CDR3 totals 14 residues. V lost 1 base to trimming and J lost 6 bases; unmatched junction nucleotides: 5. This CDR3 reads CASSLGAGVGEQYF. CDR3 DNA: TGTGCCAGCAGTTTAGGAGCGGGAGTGGGCGAGCAGTACTTC.

This clonotype was seen ten or more times. The chain couples TRBV30 to TRBJ2-7; a possible D gene is TRBD1 (6 bases). V was trimmed by 1 base and J by 2 bases, leaving 9 bases between them. The CDR3 covers 13 residues. CDR1 is GTSNPN, CDR2 SVGIG, per germline (reference sequence). As DNA, the CDR3 is TGTGCCTGGAGTGAAGGGGACACCTACGAGCAGTACTTC. Translated: CAWSEGDTYEQYF.

V and J are TRBV11-2 and TRBJ1-5; the D is unclear. Germline V CDR1 and CDR2: SGHAT, FQNNGV. Trimming removed 6 bases at V and 4 bases at J, with 19 bases between. This CDR3 has 16 residues. The CDR3 coding sequence is TGTGCCAGCAGTTACCTCCGGGGTAGAGAGAATCAGCCCCAGCATTTT. This sequence encodes CASSYLRGRENQPQHF.

This clonotype occurred many times. The genes are TRBV15 and TRBJ2-4; weak D call: TRBD2 (5 bases). CDR3 size: 13 residues. V lost 0 bases and J lost 8, with 8 bases in between. The germline gives CDR1 LNHNV, CDR2 YYDKDF (reference sequence). The CDR3: CATSRDEGYIQYF. The CDR3 region has the DNA TGTGCCACCAGCAGAGACGAGGGATACATTCAGTACTTC.

A remark on this clonotype: It may be a read error: a sequence one base away is much more abundant. The chain has TRBV28 and TRBJ1-5; TRBD1 matches 10 bases. The DNA end favors TRBJ2-3, so the J call may be wrong. CDR3 length: 14 amino acids. Germline CDR1 and CDR2: MDHEN and SYDVKM. The CDR3 is CASRSDRGGQPQYF. The CDR3, as DNA: TGTGCCAGCAGGTCGGACAGGGGGGGTCAGCCCCAGTATTTT.

The chain carries TRBV19 and TRBJ2-7; D may be TRBD1 (6 bases). The V end was cut by 4 bases, the J end by 3 bases, with 13 bases between. The CDR3 is 14 residues long. Germline V lookup: CDR1 LNHDA, CDR2 SQIVND (reference sequence). In DNA, the CDR3 is TGTGCCAGTAGTACGGCAGGGGTGAGCTACGAGCAGTACTTC. The encoded protein is CASSTAGVSYEQYF.

V usage is TRBV3-1 and J usage is TRBJ2-5; TRBD1 matches 7 bases. The CDR3 spans 15 residues. Germline CDR1 and CDR2: LGHDT and YNNKEL (reference sequence). The V segment lost 3 bases and the J segment 1 base; nucleotides outside the gene matches: 5. The CDR3 DNA reads as TGTGCCAGCAGCCAGGCCGGGACAGTCCAAGAGACCCAGTACTTC. It translates to CASSQAGTVQETQYF.

This clonotype was recorded many times. The CDR3 coding sequence is TGTGCCAGCAGTTACTTTCCTTTGAACACTGAAGCTTTCTTT. Translating it yields CASSYFPLNTEAFF. The chain combines TRBV6-2 or TRBV6-3 with TRBJ1-1; D call uncertain. Trimming shortened V by 1 base and J by 0 bases, and 6 bases separated the two germline ends. The CDR3 totals 14 residues. CDR1 is MNHEY, CDR2 SVGEGT, per germline.

This clonotype has ten or more counts. The rearrangement joins TRBV12-3 or TRBV12-4 to TRBJ2-6; D is uncertain. CDR3 length equals 15 residues. The V end was cut by 1 base, the J end by 0 bases, with 4 bases between. The CDR3 sequence: CASSLVDSGANVLTF. In nucleotides, the CDR3 is TGTGCCAGCAGTTTAGTGGACTCTGGGGCCAACGTCCTGACTTTC.

This clonotype occurred many times. This chain joins TRBV28 and TRBJ2-7; 8 nucleotides line up with TRBD1. Per the germline V gene, CDR1 is MDHEN and CDR2 is SYDVKM. The CDR3 extends over 14 amino acids. V gave up 5 bases and J gave up 4 bases; unmatched junction bases: 7. The CDR3 spells CASSPPGQEYEQYF. CDR3 sequence (DNA): TGTGCCAGCAGTCCACCGGGACAGGAGTACGAGCAGTACTTC.

There are many counts of this clonotype. The rearrangement joins TRBV6-5 to TRBJ1-1; perhaps TRBD1 as D (5 bases). CDR1 MNHEY and CDR2 SVGAGI come from the germline V gene. With 0 bases removed from V and 5 bases from J, the gap between germline ends came to 16 bases. There are 16 residues in the CDR3. Here the CDR3 DNA reads TGTGCCAGCAGTTACTCGGGTCAGGGCGTTGGGACTGAAGCTTTCTTT. Its protein product is CASSYSGQGVGTEAFF.

The V gene is TRBV7-8, the J gene TRBJ1-2; D possibly corresponds to TRBD1 (5 bases). The V end lost 8 bases, the J end lost 8 bases, and 21 bases lay between the germline ends. The CDR3 extends over 14 amino acids. From germline, CDR1 is SGHVS and CDR2 FQNEAQ. The CDR3 nucleotides are TGTGCCAGCTATAGACCGGGAACCAGGGAAGGCTACACCTTC. It codes for CASYRPGTREGYTF.